One T cell receptor (beta chain) is described in this entry. The antigen remains undetermined. PCR involved 60 Vbeta and 13 Jbeta primers. Some clones are missing from TCRdb's copy, which holds only in-frame ones; the method was immunoSEQ multiplex PCR. The sample yields hundreds of thousands of clones, 77% seen once. CDR1 is SGHDT and CDR2 is YYEEEE in the germline V gene. The CDR3 extends over 14 amino acids. V was pared by 4 bases and J by 3 bases, with 5 bases of the junction left unmatched. The record originates from a study of cytomegalovirus exposure and HLA in healthy donors. Study findings and constraints: Evidence from a later analysis indicated that most CMV-associated TCR beta chains looked HLA-restricted. A prior analysis recorded that most TCR beta V segments were productive about 87% or about 30% of the time. With later analysis, a missense DCLRE1C variant became linked to TCR beta V- and J-gene trimming.

Donors were nominally healthy when sampled, though unrecorded immune exposures were likely. The specimen sequenced was PBMCs. This receptor was obtained from a woman aged 60-75 years in good health and CMV-seropositive. This rearrangement joins TRBV5-6 to TRBJ2-7; TRBD1 aligns across 9 bases. CDR3 residues: CASSVDRGYYEQYF. The CDR3 nucleotides read TGTGCCAGCAGCGTGGACAGGGGCTACTACGAGCAGTACTTC. The complete variable domain, with remaining parts taken from reference TRBV5-6 and TRBJ2-7, reads DAGVTQSPTHLIKTRGQQVTLRCSPKSGHDTVSWYQQALGQGPQFIFQYYEEEERQRGNFPDRFSGHQFPNYSSELNVNALLLGDSALYLCASSVDRGYYEQYFGPGTRLTVT.